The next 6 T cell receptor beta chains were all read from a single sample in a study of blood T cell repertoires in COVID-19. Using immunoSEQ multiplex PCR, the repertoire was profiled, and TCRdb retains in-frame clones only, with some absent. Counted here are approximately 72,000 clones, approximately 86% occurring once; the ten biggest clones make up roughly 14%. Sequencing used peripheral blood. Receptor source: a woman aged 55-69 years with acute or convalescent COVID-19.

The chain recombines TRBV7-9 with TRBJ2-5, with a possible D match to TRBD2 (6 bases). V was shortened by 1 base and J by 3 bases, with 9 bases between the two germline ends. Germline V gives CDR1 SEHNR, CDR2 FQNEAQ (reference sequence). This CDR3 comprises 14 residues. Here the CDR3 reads CASSLVSGKETQYF. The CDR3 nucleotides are TGTGCCAGCAGCTTAGTTAGCGGAAAAGAGACCCAGTACTTC.

The CDR3 bases are TGCAGTGCTACCCTAAGTGGTGGCTACACCTTC. This encodes CSATLSGGYTF. The chain employs TRBV20-1 and TRBJ1-2; D gene unclear. The CDR3 runs 11 residues. Germline V gives CDR1 DFQATT, CDR2 SNEGSKA (reference sequence). V gave up 4 bases and J gave up 7 bases, with 10 bases separating them.

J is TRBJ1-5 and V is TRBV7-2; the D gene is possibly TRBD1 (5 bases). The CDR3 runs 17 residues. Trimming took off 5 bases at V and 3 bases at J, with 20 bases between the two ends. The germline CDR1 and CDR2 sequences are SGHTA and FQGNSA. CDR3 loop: CASSPWGRLDLNQPQHF. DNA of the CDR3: TGTGCCAGCAGCCCCTGGGGGAGGTTGGACCTCAATCAGCCCCAGCATTTT.

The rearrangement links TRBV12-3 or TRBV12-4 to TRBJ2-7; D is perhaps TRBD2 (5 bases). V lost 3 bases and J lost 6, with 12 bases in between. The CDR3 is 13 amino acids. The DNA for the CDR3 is TGTGCCAGCAGTTTCGGGGAATCGCGCGAGCAGTACTTC. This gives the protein CASSFGESREQYF.

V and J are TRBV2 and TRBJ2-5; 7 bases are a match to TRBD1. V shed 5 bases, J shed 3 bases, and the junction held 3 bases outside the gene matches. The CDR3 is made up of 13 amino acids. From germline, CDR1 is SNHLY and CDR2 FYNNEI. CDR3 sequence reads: CASSFQGEETQYF. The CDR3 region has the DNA TGTGCCAGCAGTTTTCAGGGGGAAGAGACCCAGTACTTC.

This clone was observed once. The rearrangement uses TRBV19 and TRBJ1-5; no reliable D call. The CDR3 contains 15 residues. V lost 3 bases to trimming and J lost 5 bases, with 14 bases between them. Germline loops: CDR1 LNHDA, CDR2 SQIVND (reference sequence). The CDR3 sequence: CASSIVLGRDQPQHF. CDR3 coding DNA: TGTGCCAGTAGTATTGTCTTAGGGAGGGATCAGCCCCAGCATTTT. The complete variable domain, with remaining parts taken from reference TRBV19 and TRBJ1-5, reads DGGITQSPKYLFRKEGQNVTLSCEQNLNHDAMYWYRQDPGQGLRLIYYSQIVNDFQKGDIAEGYSVSREKKESFPLTVTSAQKNPTAFYLCASSIVLGRDQPQHFGDGTRLSIL.